Listed below are T cell receptor beta chains from one sample, sequenced in a study of blood T cell repertoires in COVID-19. Sequencing was performed with immunoSEQ multiplex PCR; in TCRdb, only in-frame clones are kept and a portion is missing. The profile shows some 260,000 clones, around 88% of them singletons. Sequences were obtained from peripheral blood. The receptors were sampled from a woman in her thirties with COVID-19, enrolled during active disease. Each CDR3 is given with its conserved first and last residue. A D gene is named only where the DNA matches it firmly. The listing skips clone size in some rows; elsewhere it reads once, few, many or a size class.

>TRBV6-2/TRBV6-3|.|TRBJ2-3|.
TGTGCCAGCAGTTACCGACTAGGATTGTCAGATACGCAGTATTTT
CASSYRLGLSDTQYF
>TRBV2|few|TRBJ1-5|.
TGTGCCAGCAGTGAAGTGCAGGGAGGTCAGCCCCAGCATTTT
CASSEVQGGQPQHF
>TRBV7-9|.|TRBJ2-5|.
TGTGCCAGCAGCGCGGGAAGAGAGAAAGAGACCCAGTACTTC
CASSAGREKETQYF
>TRBV7-2|.|TRBJ2-1|TRBD2
TGTGCCAGCAGCGCGACCAGACTAGCGTCGAAGGGGGAGCAGTTCTTC
CASSATRLASKGEQFF
>TRBV5-1|.|TRBJ2-2|.
TGCGCCAGCAGCTTGTCCAGGCATTACACCGGGGAGCTGTTTTTT
CASSLSRHYTGELFF
>TRBV6-5|.|TRBJ1-1|TRBD1
TGTGCCGCCTCCTTACAGGGGATGAACACTGAAGCTTTCTTT
CAASLQGMNTEAFF
>TRBV10-3|.|TRBJ2-1|TRBD2
TGTGCCACCGGACTAGCGGGGGTTTACAATGAGCAGTTCTTC
CATGLAGVYNEQFF
>TRBV11-2|.|TRBJ2-7|.
TGTGCCAGCAGCTTAGGCTTTGACAGATACTACGAGCAGTACTTC
CASSLGFDRYYEQYF
>TRBV6-6|.|TRBJ1-2|TRBD1
TGTGCCAGCAGTCGAGAGACAGGGGGCCCCTCCAACTATGGCTACACCTTC
CASSRETGGPSNYGYTF
>TRBV7-6|.|TRBJ1-2|TRBD1
TGTGCCAGCAGCTTGAGCCCCGGACAGGGGAAATACTATGGCTACACCTTC
CASSLSPGQGKYYGYTF
>TRBV27|.|TRBJ2-1|TRBD2
TGTGCCAGCAGTGAACTAGCGGGGGGGCTTAATGAGCAGTTCTTC
CASSELAGGLNEQFF
>TRBV5-4|.|TRBJ1-6|TRBD1
TGTGCCAGCAGGAGGACAGGAGCACGCTCCTATAATTCACCCCTCCACTTT
CASRRTGARSYNSPLHF
>TRBV30|.|TRBJ1-1|.
TGTGCCTGGAGCGCACCAAGAACGGTCGCTGAAGCTTTCTTT
CAWSAPRTVAEAFF
>TRBV24-1|once|TRBJ2-1|TRBD1
TGTGCCACTGAGGACAGGGGCGGCTACAATGAGCAGTTCTTC
CATEDRGGYNEQFF
>TRBV9|.|TRBJ1-2|.
TGTGCCAGCAGCGTAGGTGACTCCGGGGGTGGGAGTGATGGCTACACCTTC
CASSVGDSGGGSDGYTF
>TRBV28|.|TRBJ1-5|TRBD1
TGTGCCAGCAGTTTACTCAGTAACTCGGACAGGCCTAATCAGCCCCAGCATTTT
CASSLLSNSDRPNQPQHF
>TRBV6-5|.|TRBJ2-5|TRBD2
TGTGCCAGCAACCTAGCGGGGGCGGGTCAGACCCAGTACTTC
CASNLAGAGQTQYF
>TRBV4-3|.|TRBJ1-5|TRBD1
TGCGCCAGCAGCCCCGGACAGGGCTATCAGCCCCAGCATTTT
CASSPGQGYQPQHF
>TRBV6-5|.|TRBJ2-1|.
TGTGCCAGCTCCAGCGGGTGGGCGGATGAGCAGTTCTTC
CASSSGWADEQFF
>TRBV5-1|.|TRBJ1-2|TRBD1
TGCGCCAGCAGCTTGGACAGGGGGGCGTATGGCTACACCTTC
CASSLDRGAYGYTF
>TRBV27|.|TRBJ2-5|.
TGTGCCAGCAGCACCAGTGACATGCAAGAGACCCAGTACTTC
CASSTSDMQETQYF
>TRBV18|.|TRBJ2-1|TRBD2
TGTGCCAGCTCACCACCGACCGGGGGGGCAATTTACAATGAGCAGTTCTTC
CASSPPTGGAIYNEQFF
>TRBV4-2|.|TRBJ2-3|.
TGTGCCAGCAGCCCAAGGGGACTTTTTCTTAGCACAGATACGCAGTATTTT
CASSPRGLFLSTDTQYF
>TRBV7-8|.|TRBJ1-1|.
TGTGCCAGCAGCTTCCAGGGGAACACTGAAGCTTTCTTT
CASSFQGNTEAFF
>TRBV3-1/TRBV3-2|few|TRBJ1-5|TRBD1
TGTGCCAGCACCCTGGGGACAGGGGGGCAGCCCCAGCATTTT
CASTLGTGGQPQHF
>TRBV19|.|TRBJ2-2|TRBD1
TGTGCCAGTAGAAATCGGATGCAGGGGGCGTCCACCGGGGAGCTGTTTTTT
CASRNRMQGASTGELFF
>TRBV6-4|.|TRBJ2-5|TRBD1
TGTGCCAGCAGGGGGGGACAGGGGGAGACCCAGTACTTC
CASRGGQGETQYF
>TRBV13|.|TRBJ2-1|TRBD1
TGTGCCAGCAGCCCGGCTACCGGGACAGCTTACAATGAGCAGTTCTTC
CASSPATGTAYNEQFF
>TRBV5-6|.|TRBJ1-2|.
TGTGCCAGCAGCTTCGGCAGGGGCCACTATGGCTACACCTTC
CASSFGRGHYGYTF
>TRBV6-2/TRBV6-3|.|TRBJ2-2|.
TGTGCCAGCAGTAAGACTAGTTCGGCCGGGGAGCTGTTTTTT
CASSKTSSAGELFF
>TRBV11-3|.|TRBJ1-4|TRBD1
TGTGCCAGCAGCATTGGGGGACAGCAAAGAGAAAAACTGTTTTTT
CASSIGGQQREKLFF
>TRBV28|.|TRBJ1-5|.
TGTGCCAGCAGTTTCACTCGGGGGGCCCATCAGCCCCAGCATTTT
CASSFTRGAHQPQHF
>TRBV3-1/TRBV3-2|.|TRBJ2-1|TRBD2
TGTGCCAGCAGCCGCCTACTAGCGGGAGGCTCCCATGAGCAGTTCTTC
CASSRLLAGGSHEQFF
>TRBV7-9|.|TRBJ2-3|.
TGTGCCAGCAGCTTAAGACGAGAAGGGGGCACAGATACGCAGTATTTT
CASSLRREGGTDTQYF
>TRBV27|.|TRBJ1-1|.
TGTGCCAGCAGCAAAGGACACCCTAACACTGAAGCTTTCTTT
CASSKGHPNTEAFF
>TRBV6-2/TRBV6-3|once|TRBJ2-2|TRBD1
TGTGCCAGCAGCGCCGGGACAGTGGGGACCGGGGAGCTGTTTTTT
CASSAGTVGTGELFF
>TRBV11-3|.|TRBJ2-5|.
TGTGCCAGCAGCTTTATGTCAGAGACCCAGTACTTC
CASSFMSETQYF
>TRBV3-1/TRBV3-2|.|TRBJ1-3|.
TGTGCCCTAAGGTCCCAGAGGGGAAACACCATATATTTT
CALRSQRGNTIYF
>TRBV11-1|.|TRBJ1-1|TRBD1
TGTGCCAGCAGCCGGACAGGGGATGGCACTGAAGCTTTCTTT
CASSRTGDGTEAFF
>TRBV7-9|.|TRBJ2-1|.
TGTGCCAGCAGCCGCGGGGACGTCTACAATGAGCAGTTCTTC
CASSRGDVYNEQFF
>TRBV4-2|once|TRBJ1-2|.
TGTGCCAGCAGCCAAGCCCAGACAGGCCGCTATGGCTACACCTTC
CASSQAQTGRYGYTF
>TRBV5-1|.|TRBJ1-1|TRBD1
TGCGCCAGCAGCCCAGGGACAGGGGCGAACACTGAAGCTTTCTTT
CASSPGTGANTEAFF
>TRBV11-3|.|TRBJ1-1|TRBD1
TGTGCCAGCAGCTCTAGGACAGGGAACACTGAAGCTTTCTTT
CASSSRTGNTEAFF
>TRBV6-1|few|TRBJ2-7|TRBD1
TGTGCCAGCAGTGAACCCTGGACAGGGTGGGACGAGCAGTACTTC
CASSEPWTGWDEQYF